This T cell receptor (beta chain) was sequenced for a study of cytomegalovirus exposure and HLA in healthy donors. On this clone: No antigen is known for it.

The CDR3 consists of 16 residues. Looked up from germline, CDR1 is ENHRY and CDR2 is SYGVKD. V lost 0 bases to trimming and J lost 1 base, with 9 bases between them. This PCR relied on a set of 60 Vbeta primers and 13 Jbeta primers. Generated by immunoSEQ multiplex PCR, the TCRdb table keeps only in-frame clones and is missing some. Its clone listing holds tens of thousands of clones. Study-level points and caveats: Associated with cytomegalovirus, according to the listing, were 150 to 200 TCR beta chains.

This receptor was taken from a young woman in good health and CMV-seronegative. The source material was PBMCs. This chain uses TRBV10-3 with TRBJ2-2; TRBD1 is a possible D gene (5 bases). The CDR3 here is CAISESLRVNTGELFF. The DNA of the CDR3 is TGTGCCATCAGTGAGTCTCTCAGGGTGAACACCGGGGAGCTGTTTTTT.